Each of the 27 T cell receptor beta chains below was sequenced from the same sample in a study of early T cells in non-severe SARS-CoV-2 infection. TCRdb reprocessed the 5' RACE reads with MiXCR, giving one entry per CDR3 protein. The sample consists of about 47,000 distinct CDR3 sequences, roughly 9.6% of them appearing once. What was sequenced was whole blood. The receptors were gathered from an adult who was a healthcare worker with PCR-confirmed SARS-CoV-2 infection or an uninfected control (not recorded which).

The chain recombines TRBV7-8 with TRBJ2-3, with TRBD2 matching over 11 bases. Germline V gene sequence: CDR1 SGHVS, CDR2 FQNEAQ. This CDR3 spans 12 amino acids. V dropped 8 bases and J dropped 8; count of bases not matched to a gene: 3. The CDR3 loop is CASGLAGGTQYF. In DNA form, the CDR3 reads TGTGCCAGCGGCCTAGCGGGGGGTACGCAGTATTTT.

This clonotype was counted between two and nine times. The V and J genes are TRBV7-9 and TRBJ2-7; TRBD2 might be the D (5 bases). In germline, CDR1 is SEHNR, CDR2 FQNEAQ (reference sequence). This CDR3 region has 13 residues. Trimming took off 4 bases at V and 5 bases at J, with 12 bases between the two ends. The CDR3 DNA reads TGTGCCAGCAGCTCCGCCGGGGTCCACGAGCAGTACTTC. This codes for CASSSAGVHEQYF.

The CDR3, as DNA: TGTGCCAGCAGCTTAGCCGGCGTTGGGGGAAACACTGAAGCTTTCTTT. This encodes CASSLAGVGGNTEAFF. The gene calls are TRBV7-2 and TRBJ1-1, with a possible D match to TRBD1 (5 bases). Germline loops: CDR1 SGHTA, CDR2 FQGNSA. V dropped 0 bases and J dropped 2 bases, with 13 bases sitting between them. The CDR3 is 16 residues long. The full variable domain, with the rest looked up from reference TRBV7-2 and TRBJ1-1, is GAGVSQSPSNKVTEKGKDVELRCDPISGHTALYWYRQSLGQGLEFLIYFQGNSAPDKSGLPSDRFSAERTGGSVSTLTIQRTQQEDSAVYLCASSLAGVGGNTEAFFGQGTRLTVV.

This clonotype was seen ten or more times. The V call is TRBV7-9, the J call TRBJ2-6; no definite D call. CDR1 and CDR2 from the germline V gene are SEHNR and FQNEAQ (reference sequence). The CDR3 is 13 amino acids. V lost 3 bases and J lost 4, with 4 bases in between. CDR3: CASSFEGANVLTF. The CDR3 nucleotides are TGTGCCAGCAGCTTTGAAGGGGCCAACGTCCTGACTTTC.

There are a few counts of this clonotype. The rearrangement links TRBV7-3 to TRBJ1-3; no reliable D call. Trimming removed 2 bases at V and 1 base at J, with 9 bases between. Germline lookup yields CDR1 SGHTA and CDR2 FQGTGA. This CDR3 spans 15 amino acids. In DNA form, the CDR3 reads TGTGCCAGCAGCTTAGATAGGACTTCTGGAAACACCATATATTTT. This sequence encodes CASSLDRTSGNTIYF. The complete variable domain, with remaining parts taken from reference TRBV7-3 and TRBJ1-3, reads GAGVSQTPSNKVTEKGKYVELRCDPISGHTALYWYRQSLGQGPEFLIYFQGTGAADDSGLPNDRFFAVRPEGSVSTLKIQRTERGDSAVYLCASSLDRTSGNTIYFGEGSWLTVV.

The chain has TRBV7-3 and TRBJ2-4, with a tentative D call TRBD2 (6 bases). Germline V gene data show CDR1 as SGHTA and CDR2 as FQGTGA. CDR3 length equals 13 residues. Trimming removed 4 bases from V and 6 bases from J, with 10 bases in between. In DNA, the CDR3 is TGTGCCAGCAGCTCAACGACTAGAAACATTCAGTACTTC. It specifies CASSSTTRNIQYF.

The chain employs TRBV20-1 and TRBJ2-7; TRBD2 matches at 11 bases. V trimming: 6 bases; J trimming: 0 bases; junction bases outside the gene matches: 13. The CDR3 runs to 17 residues. Per the germline V gene, CDR1 is DFQATT and CDR2 is SNEGSKA (reference sequence). CDR3 loop: CSAQKRKTSGSSYEQYF. For the CDR3, the DNA is TGCAGTGCCCAGAAACGAAAAACTAGCGGGAGCTCCTACGAGCAGTACTTC.

This clonotype was detected ten times or more. The chain recombines TRBV29-1 with TRBJ2-1; D is ambiguous. The V and J ends lost 5 bases and 1 base respectively, with 9 bases between them. This CDR3 has 13 amino acids. CDR1 SQVTM and CDR2 ANQGSEA come from the germline V gene. CDR3 sequence (DNA): TGCAGCGTTAACGGCGTGTCCTACAATGAGCAGTTCTTC. Translated: CSVNGVSYNEQFF.

This clonotype was seen ten or more times. The germline gene is not matched at one end of the junction; a read error may be the cause. This sequence joins TRBV6-2 or TRBV6-3 and TRBJ1-1, with 12 positions matching TRBD1. The CDR3 sequence is 17 residues long. The germline V gene has CDR1 MNHEY and CDR2 SVGEGT. CDR3 protein: CASSHSGQGARRTEAFF. The CDR3 DNA sequence: TGTGCCAGCAGTCACTCGGGACAGGGGGCGCGAAGGACTGAAGCTTTCTTT.

This chain uses TRBV7-2 with TRBJ2-7; D might be TRBD1 (5 bases). Trimming pared 1 base from V and 2 bases from J, leaving 12 bases between. Per germline, CDR1 SGHTA and CDR2 FQGNSA. The CDR3 is 15 amino acids. The CDR3 DNA sequence: TGTGCCAGCAGCTTAGTGCAGACAGCGACCTACGAGCAGTACTTC. Translation gives CASSLVQTATYEQYF.

This chain connects TRBV12-3 or TRBV12-4 to TRBJ1-4; no definite D call. The V gene lost 4 bases and the J gene lost 0 bases, with 9 bases spanning the gap. The CDR3 is 15 residues long. The CDR3, as DNA: TGTGCCAGCAGTTCCGGAGAGACAACTAATGAAAAACTGTTTTTT. This translates into CASSSGETTNEKLFF.

This clonotype was seen a few times. The V gene is TRBV28, the J gene TRBJ2-7; 7 bases fit TRBD2. V shed 7 bases and J 9 bases; nucleotides not matched to a gene: 18. The CDR3 runs 15 residues. CDR1 is MDHEN and CDR2 is SYDVKM in the germline V gene. In DNA, the CDR3 is TGTGCCAGCACAAGGGAGGGGAGAGCCCTACGAGGGCAGTACTTC. Translated: CASTREGRALRGQYF.

The sample holds many counts of this clonotype. The gene calls are TRBV4-1 and TRBJ2-7; D is undetermined. The CDR3 consists of 13 residues. Germline loops: CDR1 MGHRA, CDR2 YSYEKL. Trimming pared 1 base from V and 7 bases from J, leaving 11 bases between. CDR3 in amino acids: CASSQVTAHEQYF. CDR3 DNA: TGCGCCAGCAGCCAAGTGACGGCCCATGAGCAGTACTTC.

This clonotype occurred many times. J is TRBJ2-1 and V is TRBV5-8, with D uncertain. Trimming took 1 base from V and 10 from J, leaving 9 bases between them. The CDR3 is 12 residues long. Germline CDR1 reads SGHTS; CDR2 reads YDEGEE. CDR3 in DNA: TGTGCCAGCAGCTTGTTCGGCCGGGAGCAGTTCTTC. Translating it yields CASSLFGREQFF.

This clonotype was counted many times. The rearrangement links TRBV4-1 to TRBJ2-6, with unresolved D. There are 18 residues in the CDR3. Per germline, CDR1 MGHRA and CDR2 YSYEKL. V lost 1 base, J lost 0 bases, and 13 bases lay in between. The CDR3 reads CASSQVSWVLSGANVLTF. CDR3 nucleotides: TGCGCCAGCAGCCAAGTGTCATGGGTGCTCTCTGGGGCCAACGTCCTGACTTTC.

The chain carries TRBV4-1 and TRBJ1-5; D is unclear. CDR1 is MGHRA, CDR2 YSYEKL, per germline. The CDR3 length is 18 residues. The V end lost 4 bases, the J end lost 2 bases, and 21 bases lay between the germline ends. The CDR3 region is CASSLSAAGSLGNQPQHF. In DNA form, the CDR3 reads TGCGCCAGCAGCCTCTCAGCGGCGGGTAGTTTAGGCAATCAGCCCCAGCATTTT.

Only a few counts were recorded for this clonotype. The V gene is TRBV20-1, the J gene TRBJ2-5; the match to TRBD1 covers 8 bases. CDR1 and CDR2 from the germline V gene are DFQATT and SNEGSKA (reference sequence). This CDR3 region has 13 residues. V shed 6 bases and J 3 bases; nucleotides not matched to a gene: 6. The CDR3 region is CSATRGPKETQYF. As DNA, the CDR3 is TGCAGTGCCACCAGGGGGCCGAAAGAGACCCAGTACTTC.

The chain carries TRBV7-8 and TRBJ1-6; 10 nucleotides line up with TRBD1. Germline CDR1 and CDR2: SGHVS and FQNEAQ. The CDR3 has 15 residues. Trimming cost V 4 bases and J 5 bases; bases outside gene matches: 2. CDR3 sequence reads: CASSWGQGNNSPLHF. The CDR3 DNA is TGTGCCAGCAGCTGGGGACAGGGGAATAATTCACCCCTCCACTTT.

This clonotype was seen ten or more times. This rearrangement joins TRBV12-3 or TRBV12-4 to TRBJ2-7; D may be TRBD2 (7 bases). This CDR3 contains 16 residues. Trimming left V 5 bases short and J 1 base short, with 18 bases between. CDR3 loop: CASSTYGGPISYEQYF. The CDR3 DNA sequence: TGTGCCAGCAGTACCTACGGGGGGCCTATTTCCTACGAGCAGTACTTC.

This clonotype was recorded at least ten times. This rearrangement joins TRBV28 to TRBJ2-3; 10 nucleotides align to TRBD2. This CDR3 region has 17 residues. V dropped 4 bases and J dropped 0; count of bases not matched to a gene: 7. Germline loops: CDR1 MDHEN, CDR2 SYDVKM. CDR3 loop: CASSSLAGAFSTDTQYF. CDR3 sequence (DNA): TGTGCCAGCAGTTCGCTAGCGGGGGCCTTTAGCACAGATACGCAGTATTTT.

There are many counts of this clonotype. The chain joins TRBV6-6 to TRBJ1-2, with D unclear. V was trimmed by 2 bases and J by 4 bases, leaving 8 bases between them. The CDR3 runs 13 residues. Germline CDR1 and CDR2: MNHNY and SVGAGI (reference sequence). For the CDR3, the DNA is TGTGCCAGCAGTTACCGGGCCCCCTATGGCTACACCTTC. Protein: CASSYRAPYGYTF.

This clonotype was seen ten or more times. V gene TRBV11-2 combines with J gene TRBJ1-5, with a weak D call TRBD1 (5 bases). V dropped 1 base and J dropped 4 bases, with 14 bases sitting between them. Germline V gene data show CDR1 as SGHAT and CDR2 as FQNNGV. The CDR3 has 16 residues. The CDR3 region is CASSLGAGRINQPQHF. The DNA for the CDR3 is TGTGCCAGCAGCTTAGGGGCAGGGAGAATAAATCAGCCCCAGCATTTT.

In this sample, this clonotype turned up many times. The rearrangement links TRBV4-3 to TRBJ2-5, with D maybe TRBD2 (5 bases). V lost 0 bases, J lost 5 bases, and 13 bases lay in between. The CDR3 length is 15 residues. Germline V gene lookup returns CDR1 LGHNA and CDR2 YSLEER. The CDR3 reads CASSQDLRGSETQYF. The CDR3 DNA reads TGCGCCAGCAGCCAAGATCTCCGCGGGTCGGAGACCCAGTACTTC.

The V gene is TRBV28, the J gene TRBJ2-7; 8 bases fit TRBD1. The CDR3 is 14 amino acids. V lost 5 bases, J lost 6 bases, and 9 bases stayed unmatched. Germline lookup yields CDR1 MDHEN and CDR2 SYDVKM. This chain's CDR3 is CASSLGQGWFEQYF. CDR3 DNA sequence: TGTGCCAGCAGTCTAGGACAGGGTTGGTTCGAGCAGTACTTC.

This clonotype turned up a few times. The gene calls are TRBV5-4 and TRBJ1-4; tentative D call: TRBD1 (6 bases). V lost 4 bases and J lost 4, with 14 bases in between. Germline V lookup: CDR1 SGHNT, CDR2 YYREEE (reference sequence). The CDR3 consists of 15 residues. CDR3 protein: CASSVGGGINEKLFF. CDR3 bases: TGTGCCAGCAGCGTTGGGGGCGGGATTAATGAAAAACTGTTTTTT.

This clonotype was counted at least ten times. The chain recombines TRBV6-6 with TRBJ1-5; the D is unclear. The V end was cut by 5 bases, the J end by 7 bases, with 6 bases between. This CDR3 spans 11 amino acids. Germline CDR1 reads MNHNY; CDR2 reads SVGAGI (reference sequence). The CDR3 coding sequence is TGTGCCAGCAGTAGAGACCAGCCCCAGCATTTT. It is translated as CASSRDQPQHF.

The chain has TRBV4-3 and TRBJ2-7; D perhaps matches TRBD1 (5 bases). CDR3 length equals 15 residues. V shed 1 base and J shed 4 bases, with 14 bases lying between them. The V gene's germline CDR1 is LGHNA and CDR2 YSLEER. CDR3 loop: CASSQAPAAGYEQYF. The CDR3 bases are TGCGCCAGCAGCCAAGCGCCCGCGGCAGGGTACGAGCAGTACTTC.